This T cell receptor (beta chain) was sequenced in a study of control samples from healthy donors and cancer patients. Method: immunoSEQ multiplex PCR; TCRdb's copy keeps in-frame clones and lacks some. Of 100,000 to 150,000 clones listed, 90% are singletons. Sequencing used blood. The origin of this receptor is a man between 35 and 55 years old in good health.

The CDR3 DNA is TGTGCCAGCAGGAGTAGGGAACGGACGTCTAAGGAGCAGTACTTC. Its translation is CASRSRERTSKEQYF. The V call is TRBV6-6, the J call TRBJ2-7; no definite D call. V was trimmed by 6 bases and J by 7 bases, leaving 22 bases between them. The CDR3 covers 15 residues. The germline V gene has CDR1 MNHNY and CDR2 SVGAGI (reference sequence).